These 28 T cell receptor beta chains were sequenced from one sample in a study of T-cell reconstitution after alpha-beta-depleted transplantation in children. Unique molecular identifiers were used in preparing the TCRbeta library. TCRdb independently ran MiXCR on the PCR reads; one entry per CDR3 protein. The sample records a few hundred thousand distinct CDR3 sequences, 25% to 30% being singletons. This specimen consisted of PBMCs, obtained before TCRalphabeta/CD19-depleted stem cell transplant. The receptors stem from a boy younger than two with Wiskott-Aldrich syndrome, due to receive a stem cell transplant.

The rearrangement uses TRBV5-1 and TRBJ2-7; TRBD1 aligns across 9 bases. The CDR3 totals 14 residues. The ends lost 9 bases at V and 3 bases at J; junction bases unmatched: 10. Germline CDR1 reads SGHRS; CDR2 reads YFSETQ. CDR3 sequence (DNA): TGCGCCACCCGTCGGGGACAGGGAAGCTACGAGCAGTACTTC. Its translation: CATRRGQGSYEQYF.

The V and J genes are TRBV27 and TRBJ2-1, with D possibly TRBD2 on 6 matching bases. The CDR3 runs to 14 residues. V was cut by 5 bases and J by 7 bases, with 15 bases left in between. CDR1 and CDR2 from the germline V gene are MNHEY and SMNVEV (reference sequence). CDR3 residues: CASSPVWRENEQFF. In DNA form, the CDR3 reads TGTGCCAGCAGTCCCGTCTGGCGGGAAAATGAGCAGTTCTTC.

The CDR3 loop is CSARTSGRETGELFF. Here the CDR3 DNA reads TGCAGTGCTAGGACTAGCGGGAGAGAAACCGGGGAGCTGTTTTTT. V is TRBV20-1 and J is TRBJ2-2; TRBD2 agrees at 12 bases. This CDR3 contains 15 residues. Germline V gives CDR1 DFQATT, CDR2 SNEGSKA (reference sequence). V trimming: 3 bases; J trimming: 5 bases; junction bases outside the gene matches: 4.

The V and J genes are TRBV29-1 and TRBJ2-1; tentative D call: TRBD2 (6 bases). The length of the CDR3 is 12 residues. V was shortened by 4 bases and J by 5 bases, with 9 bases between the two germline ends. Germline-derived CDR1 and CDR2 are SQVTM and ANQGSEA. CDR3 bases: TGCAGCGTTGTACGGGGGAACAATGAGCAGTTCTTC. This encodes CSVVRGNNEQFF.

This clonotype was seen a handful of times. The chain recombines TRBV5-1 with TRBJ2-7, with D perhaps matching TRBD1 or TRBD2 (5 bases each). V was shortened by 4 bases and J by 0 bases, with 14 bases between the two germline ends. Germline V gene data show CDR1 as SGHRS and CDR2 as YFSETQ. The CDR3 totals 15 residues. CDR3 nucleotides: TGCGCCAGCAGCCCGACGGTGGGGACCTCCTACGAGCAGTACTTC. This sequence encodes CASSPTVGTSYEQYF.

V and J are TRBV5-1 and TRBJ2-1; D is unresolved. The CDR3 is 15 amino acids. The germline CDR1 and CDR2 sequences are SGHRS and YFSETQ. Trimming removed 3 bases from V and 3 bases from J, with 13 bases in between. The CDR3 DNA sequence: TGCGCCAGCAGCTCTGGTGGGGAAAACTACAATGAGCAGTTCTTC. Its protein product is CASSSGGENYNEQFF.

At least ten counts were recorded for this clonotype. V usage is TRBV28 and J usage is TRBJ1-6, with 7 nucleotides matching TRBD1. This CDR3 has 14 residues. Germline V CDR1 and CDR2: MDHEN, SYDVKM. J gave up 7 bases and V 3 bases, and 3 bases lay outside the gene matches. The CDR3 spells CASSFTGENSPLHF. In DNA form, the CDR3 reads TGTGCCAGCAGTTTCACAGGGGAAAATTCACCCCTCCACTTT. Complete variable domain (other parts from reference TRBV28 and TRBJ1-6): DVKVTQSSRYLVKRTGEKVFLECVQDMDHENMFWYRQDPGLGLRLIYFSYDVKMKEKGDIPEGYSVSREKKERFSLILESASTNQTSMYLCASSFTGENSPLHFGNGTRLTVT.

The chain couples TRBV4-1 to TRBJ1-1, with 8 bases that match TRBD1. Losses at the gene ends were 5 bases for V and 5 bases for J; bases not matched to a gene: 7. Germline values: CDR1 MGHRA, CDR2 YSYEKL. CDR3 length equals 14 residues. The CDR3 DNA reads TGCGCCAGCAGCACCGCCAGGGGGCGGACTGAAGCTTTCTTT. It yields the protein CASSTARGRTEAFF.

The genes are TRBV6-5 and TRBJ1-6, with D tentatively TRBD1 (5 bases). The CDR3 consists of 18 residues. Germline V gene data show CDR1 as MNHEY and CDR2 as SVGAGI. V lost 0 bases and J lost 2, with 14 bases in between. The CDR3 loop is CASSYSPDLGAYNSPLHF. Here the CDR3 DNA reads TGTGCCAGCAGTTACTCTCCGGATTTGGGGGCCTATAATTCACCCCTCCACTTT.

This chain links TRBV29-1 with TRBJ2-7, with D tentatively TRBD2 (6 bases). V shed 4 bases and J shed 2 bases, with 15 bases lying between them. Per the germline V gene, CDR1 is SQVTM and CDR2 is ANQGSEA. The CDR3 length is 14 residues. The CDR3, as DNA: TGCAGCGTTGCCGCGCGGGAACTACCCTACGAGCAGTACTTC. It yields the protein CSVAARELPYEQYF.

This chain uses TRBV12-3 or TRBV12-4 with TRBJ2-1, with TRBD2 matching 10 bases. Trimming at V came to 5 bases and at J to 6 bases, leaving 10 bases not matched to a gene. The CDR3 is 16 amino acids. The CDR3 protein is CASSLIRLAGFNEQFF. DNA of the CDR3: TGTGCCAGCAGTCTCATCAGACTAGCGGGCTTCAATGAGCAGTTCTTC.

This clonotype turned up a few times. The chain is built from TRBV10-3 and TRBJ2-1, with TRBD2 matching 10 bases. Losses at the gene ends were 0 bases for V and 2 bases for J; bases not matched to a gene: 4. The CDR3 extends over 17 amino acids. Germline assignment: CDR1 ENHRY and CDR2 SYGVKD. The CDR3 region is CAISESLAGVTYNEQFF. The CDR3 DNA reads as TGTGCCATCAGTGAGTCGCTAGCGGGAGTTACCTACAATGAGCAGTTCTTC.

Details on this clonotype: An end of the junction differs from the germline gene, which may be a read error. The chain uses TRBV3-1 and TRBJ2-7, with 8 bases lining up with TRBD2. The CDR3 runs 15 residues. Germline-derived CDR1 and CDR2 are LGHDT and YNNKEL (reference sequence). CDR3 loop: CATSKWSGSDSEQYF. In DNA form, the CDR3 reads TGTGCCACCAGCAAATGGAGCGGGAGCGACTCCGAGCAGTACTTC.

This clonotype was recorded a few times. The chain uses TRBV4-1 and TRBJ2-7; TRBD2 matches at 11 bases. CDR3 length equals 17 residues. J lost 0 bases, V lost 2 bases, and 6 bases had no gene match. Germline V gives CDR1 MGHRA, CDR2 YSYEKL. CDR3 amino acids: CASSQPSGRSSSYEQYF. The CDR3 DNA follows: TGCGCCAGCAGCCAACCTAGCGGGAGGAGTAGCTCCTACGAGCAGTACTTC.

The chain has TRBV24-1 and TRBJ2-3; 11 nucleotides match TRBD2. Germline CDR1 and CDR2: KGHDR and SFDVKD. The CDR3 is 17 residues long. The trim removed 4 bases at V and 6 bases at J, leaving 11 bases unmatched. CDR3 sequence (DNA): TGTGCCACCAGTGACCTCCCCGGGACTAGCGGTCGGGATACGCAGTATTTT. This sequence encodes CATSDLPGTSGRDTQYF.

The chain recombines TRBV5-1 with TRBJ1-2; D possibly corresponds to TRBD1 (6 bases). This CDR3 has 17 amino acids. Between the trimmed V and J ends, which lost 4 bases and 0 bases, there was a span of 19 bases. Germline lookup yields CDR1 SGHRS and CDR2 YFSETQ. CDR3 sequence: CASSLDPLRGTNYGYTF. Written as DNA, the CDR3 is TGCGCCAGCAGCCTGGACCCATTGAGGGGGACTAACTATGGCTACACCTTC.

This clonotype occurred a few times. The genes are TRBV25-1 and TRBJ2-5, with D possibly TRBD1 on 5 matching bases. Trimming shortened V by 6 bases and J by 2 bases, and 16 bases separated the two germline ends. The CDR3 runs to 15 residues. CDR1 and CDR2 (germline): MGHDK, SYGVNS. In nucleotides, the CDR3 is TGTGCCAGCAGGGAACCAGGGATTTTTCAAGAGACCCAGTACTTC. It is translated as CASREPGIFQETQYF.

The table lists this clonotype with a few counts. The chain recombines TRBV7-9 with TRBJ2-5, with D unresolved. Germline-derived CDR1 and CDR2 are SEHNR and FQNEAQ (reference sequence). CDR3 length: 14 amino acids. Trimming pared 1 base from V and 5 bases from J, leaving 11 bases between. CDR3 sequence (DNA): TGTGCCAGCAGCTTAGGAGTAGGGCTGGAGACCCAGTACTTC. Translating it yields CASSLGVGLETQYF.

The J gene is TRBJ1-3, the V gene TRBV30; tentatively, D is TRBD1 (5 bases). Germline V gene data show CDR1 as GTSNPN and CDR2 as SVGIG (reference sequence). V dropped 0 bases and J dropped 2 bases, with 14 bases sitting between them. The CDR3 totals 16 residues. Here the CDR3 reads CAWSVPPAGPGNTIYF. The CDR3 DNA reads TGTGCCTGGAGTGTACCCCCGGCAGGGCCTGGAAACACCATATATTTT.

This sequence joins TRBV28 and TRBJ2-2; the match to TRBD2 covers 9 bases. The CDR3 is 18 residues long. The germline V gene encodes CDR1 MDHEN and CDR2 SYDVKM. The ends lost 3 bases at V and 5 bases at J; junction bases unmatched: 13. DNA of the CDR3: TGTGCCAGCAGTTTTTACCAGGGGCTAGCGGGATTAACCGGGGAGCTGTTTTTT. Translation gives CASSFYQGLAGLTGELFF.

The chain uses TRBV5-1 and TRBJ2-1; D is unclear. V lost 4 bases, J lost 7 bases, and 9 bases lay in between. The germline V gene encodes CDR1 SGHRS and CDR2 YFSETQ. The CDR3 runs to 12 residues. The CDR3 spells CASSETENEQFF. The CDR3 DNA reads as TGCGCCAGCAGCGAGACGGAAAATGAGCAGTTCTTC.

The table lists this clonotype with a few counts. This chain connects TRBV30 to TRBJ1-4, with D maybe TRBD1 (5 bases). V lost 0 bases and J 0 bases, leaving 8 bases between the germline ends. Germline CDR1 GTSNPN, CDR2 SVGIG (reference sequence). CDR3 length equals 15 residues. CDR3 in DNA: TGTGCCTGGAGTGTACTGGGGCCAACTAATGAAAAACTGTTTTTT. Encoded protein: CAWSVLGPTNEKLFF. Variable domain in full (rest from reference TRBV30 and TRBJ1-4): SQTIHQWPATLVQPVGSPLSLECTVEGTSNPNLYWYRQAAGRGLQLLFYSVGIGQISSEVPQNLSASRPQDRQFILSSKKLLLSDSGFYLCAWSVLGPTNEKLFFGSGTQLSVL.

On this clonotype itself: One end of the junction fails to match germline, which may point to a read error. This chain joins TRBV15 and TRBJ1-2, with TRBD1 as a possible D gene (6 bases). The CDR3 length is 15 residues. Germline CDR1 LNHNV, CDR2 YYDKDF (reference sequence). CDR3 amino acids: CATSGELDSPFGYTF. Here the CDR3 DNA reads TGTGCCACCAGCGGAGAACTGGACAGCCCCTTTGGCTACACCTTC.

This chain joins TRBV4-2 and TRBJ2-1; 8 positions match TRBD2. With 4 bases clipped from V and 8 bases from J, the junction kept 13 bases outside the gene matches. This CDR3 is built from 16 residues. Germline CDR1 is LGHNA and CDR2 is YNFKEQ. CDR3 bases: TGTGCCAGCAGCCGTGGGCACGAGCGGGAGCCCCATGAGCAGTTCTTC. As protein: CASSRGHEREPHEQFF.

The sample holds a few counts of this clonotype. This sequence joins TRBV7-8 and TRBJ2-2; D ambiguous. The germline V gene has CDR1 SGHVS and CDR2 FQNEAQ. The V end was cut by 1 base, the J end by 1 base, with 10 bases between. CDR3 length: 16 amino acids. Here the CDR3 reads CASSLGTLVNTGELFF. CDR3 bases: TGTGCCAGCAGCTTAGGGACGTTGGTGAACACCGGGGAGCTGTTTTTT.

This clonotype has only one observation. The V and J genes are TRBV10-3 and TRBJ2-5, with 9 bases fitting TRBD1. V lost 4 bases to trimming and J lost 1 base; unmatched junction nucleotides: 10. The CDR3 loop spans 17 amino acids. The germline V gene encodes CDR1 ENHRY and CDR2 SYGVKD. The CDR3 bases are TGTGCCATCAGTGGTATTCCCGGGACAGGGATCCAAGAGACCCAGTACTTC. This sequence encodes CAISGIPGTGIQETQYF.

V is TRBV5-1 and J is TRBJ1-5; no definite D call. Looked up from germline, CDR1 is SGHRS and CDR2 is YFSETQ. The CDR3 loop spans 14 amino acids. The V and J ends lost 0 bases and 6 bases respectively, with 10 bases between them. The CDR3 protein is CASSLAGGSQPQHF. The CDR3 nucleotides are TGCGCCAGCAGCTTGGCCGGCGGGTCTCAGCCCCAGCATTTT.

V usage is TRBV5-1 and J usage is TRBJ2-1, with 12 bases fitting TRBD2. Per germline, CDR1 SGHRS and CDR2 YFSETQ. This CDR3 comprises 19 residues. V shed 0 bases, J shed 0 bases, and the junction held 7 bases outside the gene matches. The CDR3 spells CASSLGSSGRGSSYNEQFF. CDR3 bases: TGCGCCAGCAGCTTGGGGTCTAGCGGGAGGGGGAGCTCCTACAATGAGCAGTTCTTC.